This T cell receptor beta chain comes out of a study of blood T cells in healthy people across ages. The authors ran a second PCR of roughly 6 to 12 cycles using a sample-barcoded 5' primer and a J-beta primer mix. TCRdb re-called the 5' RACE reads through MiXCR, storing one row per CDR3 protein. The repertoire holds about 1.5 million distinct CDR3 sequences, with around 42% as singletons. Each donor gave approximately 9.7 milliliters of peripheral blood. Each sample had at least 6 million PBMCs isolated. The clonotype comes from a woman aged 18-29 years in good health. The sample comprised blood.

Here the CDR3 DNA reads TGTGCCAGCAGTTTGGGTATCGGGTCCTCCTACGAGCAGTACTTC. Its protein is CASSLGIGSSYEQYF. The chain combines TRBV28 with TRBJ2-7; D gene ambiguous. The V gene's germline CDR1 is MDHEN and CDR2 SYDVKM. V was pared by 3 bases and J by 0 bases, with 12 bases between. The CDR3 is 15 residues long.